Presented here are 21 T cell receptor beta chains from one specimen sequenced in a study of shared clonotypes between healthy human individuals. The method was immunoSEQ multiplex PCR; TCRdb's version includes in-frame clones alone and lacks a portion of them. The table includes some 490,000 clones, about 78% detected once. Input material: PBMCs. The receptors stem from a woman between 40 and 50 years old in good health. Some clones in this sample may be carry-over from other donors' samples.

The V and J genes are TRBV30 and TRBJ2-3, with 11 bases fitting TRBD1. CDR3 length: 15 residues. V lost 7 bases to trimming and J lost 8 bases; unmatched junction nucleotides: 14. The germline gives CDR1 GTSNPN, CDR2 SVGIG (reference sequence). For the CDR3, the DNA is TGTGCCTCAAAAACAGGACAGGGGGCCGTAGGTACGCAGTATTTT. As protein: CASKTGQGAVGTQYF.

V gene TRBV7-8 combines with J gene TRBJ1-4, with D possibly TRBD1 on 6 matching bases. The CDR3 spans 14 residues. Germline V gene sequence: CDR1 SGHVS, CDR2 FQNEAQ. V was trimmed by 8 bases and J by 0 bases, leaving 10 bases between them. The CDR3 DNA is TGTGCCAGCGGCAGGGGATCAACTAATGAAAAACTGTTTTTT. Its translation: CASGRGSTNEKLFF.

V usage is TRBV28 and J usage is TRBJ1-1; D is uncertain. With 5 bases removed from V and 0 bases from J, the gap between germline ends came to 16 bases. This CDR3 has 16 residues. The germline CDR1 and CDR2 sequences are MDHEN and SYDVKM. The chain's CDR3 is CASSPLGQPMNTEAFF. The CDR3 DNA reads TGTGCCAGCAGTCCGCTCGGGCAGCCCATGAACACTGAAGCTTTCTTT.

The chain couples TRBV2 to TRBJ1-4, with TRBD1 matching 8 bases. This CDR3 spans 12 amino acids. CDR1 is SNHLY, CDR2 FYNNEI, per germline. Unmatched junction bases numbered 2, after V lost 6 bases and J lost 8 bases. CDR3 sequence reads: CASRDRVEKLFF. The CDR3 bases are TGTGCCAGCAGGGACAGGGTGGAAAAACTGTTTTTT.

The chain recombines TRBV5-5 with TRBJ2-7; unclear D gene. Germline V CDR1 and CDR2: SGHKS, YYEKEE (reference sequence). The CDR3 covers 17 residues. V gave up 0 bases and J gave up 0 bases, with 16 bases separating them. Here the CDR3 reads CASSLVGRATISYEQYF. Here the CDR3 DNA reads TGTGCCAGCAGCTTGGTCGGTCGGGCCACCATCTCCTACGAGCAGTACTTC.

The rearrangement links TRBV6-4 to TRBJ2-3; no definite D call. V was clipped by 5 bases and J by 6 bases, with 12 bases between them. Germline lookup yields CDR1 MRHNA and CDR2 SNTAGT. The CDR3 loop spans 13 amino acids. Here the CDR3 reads CASSKSHGDTQYF. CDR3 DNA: TGTGCCAGCAGTAAATCCCACGGTGATACGCAGTATTTT.

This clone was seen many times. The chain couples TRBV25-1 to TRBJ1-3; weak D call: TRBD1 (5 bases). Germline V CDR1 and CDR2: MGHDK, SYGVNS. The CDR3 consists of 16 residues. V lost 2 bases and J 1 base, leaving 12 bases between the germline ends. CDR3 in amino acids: CASSEKVGVSGNTIYF. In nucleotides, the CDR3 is TGTGCCAGCAGTGAAAAGGTGGGGGTGTCTGGAAACACCATATATTTT.

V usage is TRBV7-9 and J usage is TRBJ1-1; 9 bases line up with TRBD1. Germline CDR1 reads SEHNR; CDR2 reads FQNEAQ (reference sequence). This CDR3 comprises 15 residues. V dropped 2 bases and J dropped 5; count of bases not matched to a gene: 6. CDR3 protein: CASSLRGQGWTEAFF. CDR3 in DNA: TGTGCCAGCAGCTTAAGGGGACAGGGCTGGACTGAAGCTTTCTTT.

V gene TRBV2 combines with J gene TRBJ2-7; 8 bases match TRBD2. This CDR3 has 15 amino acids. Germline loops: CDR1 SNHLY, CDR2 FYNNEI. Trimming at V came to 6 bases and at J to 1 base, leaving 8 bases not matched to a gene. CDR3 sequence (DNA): TGTGCCAGCAGCCTAGGGCGGGGGGTGTCCTACGAGCAGTACTTC. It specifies CASSLGRGVSYEQYF. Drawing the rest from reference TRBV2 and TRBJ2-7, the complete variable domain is EPEVTQTPSHQVTQMGQEVILRCVPISNHLYFYWYRQILGQKVEFLVSFYNNEISEKSEIFDDQFSVERPDGSNFTLKIRSTKLEDSAMYFCASSLGRGVSYEQYFGPGTRLTVT.

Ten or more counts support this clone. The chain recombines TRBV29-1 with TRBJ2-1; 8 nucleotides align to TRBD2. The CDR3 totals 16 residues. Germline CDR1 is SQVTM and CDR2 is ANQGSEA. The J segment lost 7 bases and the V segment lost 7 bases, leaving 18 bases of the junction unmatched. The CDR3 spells CSAQVVGLLAVNEQFF. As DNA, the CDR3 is TGCAGCGCTCAAGTTGTAGGGTTACTAGCGGTAAATGAGCAGTTCTTC.

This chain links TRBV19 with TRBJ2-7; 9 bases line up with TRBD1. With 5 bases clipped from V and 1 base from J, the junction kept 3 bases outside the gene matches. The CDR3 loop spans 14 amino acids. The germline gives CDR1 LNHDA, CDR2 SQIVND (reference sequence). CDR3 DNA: TGTGCCAGTAGTCCCGGGACAGGGTCCTACGAGCAGTACTTC. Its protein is CASSPGTGSYEQYF. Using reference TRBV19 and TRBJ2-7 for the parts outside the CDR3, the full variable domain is DGGITQSPKYLFRKEGQNVTLSCEQNLNHDAMYWYRQDPGQGLRLIYYSQIVNDFQKGDIAEGYSVSREKKESFPLTVTSAQKNPTAFYLCASSPGTGSYEQYFGPGTRLTVT.

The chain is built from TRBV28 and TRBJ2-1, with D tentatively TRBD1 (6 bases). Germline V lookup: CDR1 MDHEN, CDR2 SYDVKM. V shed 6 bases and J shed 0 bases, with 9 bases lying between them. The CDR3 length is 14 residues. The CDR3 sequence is CASRGAGSYNEQFF. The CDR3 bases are TGTGCCAGCAGGGGGGCGGGCTCCTACAATGAGCAGTTCTTC.

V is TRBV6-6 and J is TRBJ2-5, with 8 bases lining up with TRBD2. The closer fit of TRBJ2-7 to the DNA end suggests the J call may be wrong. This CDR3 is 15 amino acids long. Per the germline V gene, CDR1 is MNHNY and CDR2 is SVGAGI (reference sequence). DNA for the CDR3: TGTGCCAGCAGATCCAGCGGGGGCATATATTACGAGCAGTACTTC. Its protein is CASRSSGGIYYEQYF.

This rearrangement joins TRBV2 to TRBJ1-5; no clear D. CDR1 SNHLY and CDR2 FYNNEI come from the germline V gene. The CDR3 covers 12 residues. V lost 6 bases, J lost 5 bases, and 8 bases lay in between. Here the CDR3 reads CASSLSDQPQHF. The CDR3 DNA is TGTGCCAGCAGCCTCTCCGATCAGCCCCAGCATTTT.

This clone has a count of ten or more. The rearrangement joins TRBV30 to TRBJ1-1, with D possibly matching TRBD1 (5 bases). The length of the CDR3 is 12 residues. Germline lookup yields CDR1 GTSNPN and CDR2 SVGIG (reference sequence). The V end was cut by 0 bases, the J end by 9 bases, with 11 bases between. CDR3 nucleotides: TGTGCCTGGAGTGTACAGGAGGGAAAAGCTTTCTTT. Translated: CAWSVQEGKAFF.

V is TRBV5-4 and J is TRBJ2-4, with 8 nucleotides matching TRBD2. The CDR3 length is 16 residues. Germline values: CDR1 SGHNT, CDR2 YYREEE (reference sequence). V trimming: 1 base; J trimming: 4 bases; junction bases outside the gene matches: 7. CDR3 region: CASSLNLAGEKNIQYF. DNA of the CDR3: TGTGCCAGCAGCTTGAACCTAGCGGGCGAGAAAAACATTCAGTACTTC. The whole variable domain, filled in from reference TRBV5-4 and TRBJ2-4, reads ETGVTQSPTHLIKTRGQQVTLRCSSQSGHNTVSWYQQALGQGPQFIFQYYREEENGRGNFPPRFSGLQFPNYSSELNVNALELDDSALYLCASSLNLAGEKNIQYFGAGTRLSVL.

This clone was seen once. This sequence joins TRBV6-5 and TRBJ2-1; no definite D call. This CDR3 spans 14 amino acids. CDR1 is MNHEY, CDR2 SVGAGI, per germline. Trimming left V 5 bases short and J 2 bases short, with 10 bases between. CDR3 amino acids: CASSPLPAYNEQFF. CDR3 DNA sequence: TGTGCCAGCAGTCCCCTCCCAGCCTACAATGAGCAGTTCTTC.

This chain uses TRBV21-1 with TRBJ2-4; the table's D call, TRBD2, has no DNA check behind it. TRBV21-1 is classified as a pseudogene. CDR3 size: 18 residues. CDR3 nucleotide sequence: TGTGCCAGCAGCAACTTGACAGGACTAGCGGGAGGATGGGACATTCAGTACTTC. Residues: CASSNLTGLAGGWDIQYF.

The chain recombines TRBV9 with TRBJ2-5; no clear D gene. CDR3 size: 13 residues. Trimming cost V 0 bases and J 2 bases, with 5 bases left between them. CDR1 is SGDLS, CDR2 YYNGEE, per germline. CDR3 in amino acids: CASSVEQQETQYF. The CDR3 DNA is TGTGCCAGCAGCGTAGAACAGCAAGAGACCCAGTACTTC. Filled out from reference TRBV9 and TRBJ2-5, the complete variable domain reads DSGVTQTPKHLITATGQRVTLRCSPRSGDLSVYWYQQSLDQGLQFLIQYYNGEERAKGNILERFSAQQFPDLHSELNLSSLELGDSALYFCASSVEQQETQYFGPGTRLLVL.

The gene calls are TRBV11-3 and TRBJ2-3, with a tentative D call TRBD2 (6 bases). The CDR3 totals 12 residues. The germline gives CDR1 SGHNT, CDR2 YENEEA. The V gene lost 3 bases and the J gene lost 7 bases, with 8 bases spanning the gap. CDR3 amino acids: CASSFSGYTQYF. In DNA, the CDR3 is TGTGCCAGCAGCTTTAGCGGCTATACGCAGTATTTT.

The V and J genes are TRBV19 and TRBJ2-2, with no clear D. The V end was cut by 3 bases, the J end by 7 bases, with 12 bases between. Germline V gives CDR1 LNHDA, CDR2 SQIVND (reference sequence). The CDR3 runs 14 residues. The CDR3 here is CASSISGSSGELFF. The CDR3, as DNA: TGTGCCAGTAGTATTTCTGGTAGTAGCGGGGAGCTGTTTTTT.